This paragraph reports one T cell receptor (beta chain). This clonotype was observed at least ten times. Its antigen target is currently unknown. Base qualities were left out, and no much larger clone turns up one base away. The method behind the library was 5' RACE. The sequencer listed for this sample is NextSeq 500. The TCR library protocol attached a unique molecular identifier to each TCR cDNA molecule to allow correction of PCR and sequencing errors. For the original study's pipeline: Decombinator tools were used for TCR identification, UMI-based error correction and CDR3 extraction. TCRs above a frequency of 2 per 1,000, corresponding to the top 1% of the tumor frequency distribution, were defined as expanded. Expanded tumor TCRs statistically deemed absent (corrected P<0.05) from at least one tumor region were classed as regional, and all other expanded tumor TCRs were classed as ubiquitous. Each repertoire was subsampled 100 times to 5,000 TCRs, after which Renyi diversity was computed with the R vegan package. To build CDR3 similarity networks, amino acid triplet string-kernel similarity was used, and CDR3s were connected when their pairwise similarity was above 0.82. Through fastp at Q25 and MiXCR, TCRdb rebuilt clones from the public reads, retaining in-frame beta chains. Each entry merges the rows of one CDR3 protein and shows their most common DNA and genes. The V and J calls here are based on TCRdb, not the publication. The sample table contains under 9,500 distinct CDR3 sequences; only one count was recorded for around 8.2% of them. The ten largest clones take up more than 4% of the sample.

The sample belongs to a study of spatial heterogeneity in lung cancer (dated by TCRdb to about 2019). Regarding the complete study: More beta-chain than alpha-chain transcripts were consistently detected, likely reflecting higher beta-chain transcript abundance. A strong correlation was found between TCR transcript counts in tumor regions and a T cell transcriptional module score from matched bulk RNA-seq. In the raw uncorrected reads, each unique combination of TCR and UMI appeared more than ten times on average. In non-small cell lung cancer, the study quantitatively compared TCR alpha and beta repertoires across several tumor regions, matched nontumor lung, and blood. Nonsynonymous mutation counts, determined by whole-exome sequencing of tumor tissue, were related to TCR repertoire features. Both alpha and beta chains were TCR-sequenced in samples taken at surgery, namely 220 tumor regions, 61 to 65 matched nontumor lung samples and approximately 58 PBMC samples.

Summary of the overall study and its limitations: TCR-seq was estimated to cover only approximately 6.3% of tumor T cells for alpha chains and 13% to 15% for beta chains. Counts of ubiquitous and regional expanded TCRs correlated with counts of ubiquitous and regional nonsynonymous mutations, respectively. A correlation was observed between the number of expanded intratumoral alpha and beta TCRs and the tumor nonsynonymous mutation count. Additional single-cell paired TCR alpha and beta sequencing was considered necessary to confirm, at a functional level, the hypothesis that regional TCRs recognize regional mutations.

The label giving this sample's time point can be read as: sample taken at primary tumor resection. Samples were obtained from approximately 72 patients with early-stage, untreated non-small cell lung cancer from the lung TRACERx cohort. Without any cell sorting, TCR sequencing was performed on whole RNA extracted either from tumor and nontumor lung tissue or from cryopreserved PBMC samples. Patients were selected for TCR sequencing only if sufficient RNA was available from at least two tumor regions. Tumor and adjacent nontumor lung specimens were reviewed by a lung pathologist before selection. The starting material was lung tumor tissue, obtained at surgery. This receptor was identified in a male donor with early-stage non-small cell lung cancer.

CDR3 reads: CSARAGGPEDEQFF. The nucleotide sequence reads as follows: TGCAGTGCTAGGGCGGGAGGCCCTGAGGATGAGCAGTTCTTC. The receptor chain draws on TRBV20-1 and TRBJ2-1, with 8 bases matching TRBD2. Germline trimming: 3 bases from V, 8 bases from J; junction bases outside gene matches: 9. From a lookup of the germline V gene (reference sequence), CDR1 and CDR2 are DFQATT and SNEGSKA. From cysteine to phenylalanine, the CDR3 is 14 amino acids long. Here the CDR3 DNA is all that survives: 42 bases in frame from base 1.